The clone carrying this T cell receptor (beta chain) was observed a single time. As yet, its antigen is unknown. The CDR3 loop spans 15 amino acids. Germline assignment: CDR1 LNHNV and CDR2 YYDKDF (reference sequence). The V gene end was trimmed by 3 bases and the J gene end by 5 bases; junction bases not matched to a gene: 5. Only in-frame clones appear in the TCRdb table, and some are missing; sequencing was by immunoSEQ multiplex PCR. This repertoire shows about 120,000 clones, 90% found once; its top ten account for approximately 0.17%. These data are taken from a study of graft-versus-host responses after intestinal transplantation. Study-level information: Recipients underwent multivisceral, liver-intestinal, or isolated intestinal transplants. Every transplant recipient was induced with anti-thymocyte globulin, then maintained on tacrolimus and steroids for 2 to 4 years.

The V and J genes are TRBV15 and TRBJ1-5; TRBD1 matches 9 bases. The source is a human donor who received an intestinal transplant. The sample here was unstimulated CD4+ T cells sorted from spleen or lymph node cells, taken before intestinal transplant. The CDR3 here is CATSRAYRGHQPQHF. CDR3 bases: TGTGCCACCAGCAGGGCTTACAGGGGGCATCAGCCCCAGCATTTT.